This paragraph reports one T cell receptor (beta chain). This receptor's antigen is unknown. Within one base of it there is no much larger clone, and no base qualities were kept. Sequences LGHDT (CDR1) and YNNKEL (CDR2) are obtained from the germline V gene (reference sequence). Germline trimming amounts to 0 bases on V and 3 bases on J, with 4 as the count of junction bases outside the gene matches. From cysteine to phenylalanine, the CDR3 is 16 amino acids long. CDR3 DNA only is kept here, 48 bases in frame from base 1. This record belongs to a study of CD8+CD57+ T cells in acquired aplastic anemia (dated 2018 in TCRdb). Concerning the study at large: A mean of approximately 3 ug of DNA, ranging from roughly 0.18 to 30 ug, was extracted from sorted CD4+ and CD8+ cells. A CD8+CD57+ expansion meant a frequency higher than the mean frequency seen in healthy subjects. Study-wide findings and limitations: No significant difference in CD8+ Simpson's diversity was found between patients and healthy controls (P=0.060). About 29 CD8+ CDR3 sequences were found to be shared between patients and controls, but these sequences appeared to be highly expressed in patients and within the immunodominant clones of the patients.

Profiling of TCR beta VDJ combinations and CDR3 sequences used genomic DNA as the template. An Illumina HiSeq 2000 was used for TCR repertoire sequencing. As for the authors' bioinformatics: TRBV/TRBJ rearrangement plots, CDR3 size and DJ length profiles, and Simpson's diversity index were used to evaluate the repertoires. The immunodominant clone was defined as the most abundant DNA sequence in deep sequencing data. CDR3 amino acid sequences were checked for sharing across subjects and were also compared against the VDJdb database and published repertoires. Using fastp at Q25 and MiXCR, TCRdb reprocessed the public reads and kept productive beta chains. Each entry merges the rows of one CDR3 protein and shows their most common DNA and genes. The V and J calls were not made by the authors but by TCRdb's processing. Within this sample are some 170,000 distinct CDR3 sequences, with about 60% of them counted one time only. Under 45% of the sample lies in the top ten.

Flow cytometry had shown CD8+CD57+ cell expansion in the patients selected for sequencing. All patients had severe acquired aplastic anemia diagnosed by International Study of Aplastic Anemia and Agranulocytosis and Camitta criteria. At the time blood was sampled, none of the patients had received any therapy. The study deep-sequenced TCR repertoires of sorted CD4+ and CD8+ blood T cells from severe aplastic anemia patients and healthy subjects. Patients were enrolled in the USA under clinicaltrials.gov protocols 00001620, 01623167, 00001397, 00071045, 00081523 and 00961064. Ficoll-Paque density gradient centrifugation was used to isolate peripheral blood mononuclear cells. CD4+ and CD8+ T cells were sorted by FACS or magnetic beads before DNA extraction.

The sequence joins TRBV3-1 to TRBJ2-3; 9 middle bases align to TRBD2. What was sequenced was sorted CD4+, CD8+, or CD8+CD57+ T cells (not recorded which) from PBMCs. This TCR derives from a human donor with aplastic anemia. The CDR3 region has the sequence CASSQDWRGGTDTQYF. The DNA sequence follows: TGTGCCAGCAGCCAAGACTGGCGGGGGGGAACAGATACGCAGTATTTT.